This T cell receptor beta chain was observed in a study of glioma-infiltrating T cells after dendritic cell vaccination. Study-level background: Patients had newly diagnosed or recurrent glioblastoma and received dendritic cell vaccines. Overall study findings and caveats: Only a small number of patients had complete blood and tumor samples. Survival was not directly related to TCR clonality in these patients.

Sample time point: after dendritic cell vaccination, including at tumor progression/relapse. Remarks on this clone: Its antigen is currently unknown.

Germline loops: CDR1 MNHEY, CDR2 SVGAGI. This CDR3 is built from 14 residues. J gave up 5 bases and V 5 bases, and 7 bases lay outside the gene matches. The primer mix had 60 V beta and 13 J beta primers. Some clones are missing from TCRdb's copy, which holds only in-frame ones; the method was immunoSEQ multiplex PCR. The repertoire holds 110,000 or so clones, with around 87% as singletons. This specimen was blood, taken after dendritic cell vaccination. The chain recombines TRBV6-5 with TRBJ1-1; TRBD1 agrees at 8 bases. The receptor was derived from a human donor with glioblastoma. The CDR3 DNA sequence: TGTGCCAGCAGTGGGGACAGGATGAGAACTGAAGCTTTCTTT. Protein: CASSGDRMRTEAFF.